This is a list of T cell receptor beta chains from one sample in a study of blood T cell repertoires in COVID-19. Using immunoSEQ multiplex PCR, the repertoire was profiled, and TCRdb retains in-frame clones only, with some absent. The table lists roughly 98,000 clones, around 92% of them singletons, with roughly 6.6% in the top ten. The sequencing input was peripheral blood. The receptors stem from a woman in her sixties or seventies with active COVID-19. The conserved cysteine and the conserved F or W are not part of the CDR3 here. D genes are given only for firm matches.

v_call,d_call,j_call,cdr3_aa
TRBV5-1,NA,TRBJ1-4,ASSLQGGVEEKLF
TRBV6-6,TRBD1,TRBJ1-2,ASRTGYGYT
TRBV14,NA,TRBJ1-4,ASSPAGAGEGKLF
TRBV6-5,TRBD1,TRBJ2-1,ASRGTGVSGNEQF
TRBV4-2,NA,TRBJ1-6,ASSQEGRNSPLH
TRBV3-1/TRBV3-2,NA,TRBJ2-1,ASSPGLPYNEQF
TRBV9,NA,TRBJ2-7,ASSALPGWPQLYEQY
TRBV9,TRBD2,TRBJ2-1,ASSRLAGDIYNEQF
TRBV11-3,NA,TRBJ1-3,ASSSQGLPGNTIY
TRBV1,NA,TRBJ2-5,TSSHPTFGSGTQY
TRBV14,NA,TRBJ1-3,ASSHLVVGNTIY
TRBV3-1/TRBV3-2,TRBD1,TRBJ2-7,ASRAGTGVYEQY
TRBV7-2,NA,TRBJ1-1,ASSFRTANTEAF
TRBV5-6,TRBD1,TRBJ1-1,ASSSRDRGKGTEAF
TRBV27,TRBD2,TRBJ2-3,ASSLGREGTQY
TRBV5-5,NA,TRBJ2-1,ASSFLADTTYNEQF
TRBV5-1,TRBD2,TRBJ2-3,ASTGGREYLDTQY
TRBV7-9,NA,TRBJ1-5,ASSLTGVGNQPQH
TRBV20-1,NA,TRBJ1-4,SAPENEKLF
TRBV5-6,NA,TRBJ2-1,ASSSGTVKRERYEQF
TRBV7-6,TRBD2,TRBJ2-2,ASSLRTSENTGELF
TRBV10-2,NA,TRBJ2-1,ASSGPGVIDEQF
TRBV7-2,NA,TRBJ1-1,ASSQRPQGMDTEAF
TRBV12-5,NA,TRBJ1-1,ASAPEAEAF
TRBV29-1,TRBD1,TRBJ1-2,SVESGQGFYGYT
TRBV28,NA,TRBJ1-5,ASSPGLGRDQPQH
TRBV5-4,TRBD2,TRBJ2-7,ASSRLAGGSYEQY
TRBV5-1,TRBD1,TRBJ2-1,ASSLTTGTGYSEQF